The 22 T cell receptor beta chains listed next were all sequenced from one sample in a study of blood T cell dynamics during melanoma immunotherapy. The assay was immunoSEQ multiplex PCR, and TCRdb's table has in-frame clones only and misses some. The table records some 15,000 clones, just over 90% of them present only once. As for time point: pre-treatment baseline. Sequenced here: blood, sampled from a patient treated with checkpoint blockade. These receptors were taken from a human donor with melanoma.

The chain joins TRBV25-1 to TRBJ2-7, with 8 bases that match TRBD1. V shed 4 bases and J 0 bases; nucleotides not matched to a gene: 8. Germline CDR1 reads MGHDK; CDR2 reads SYGVNS. The length of the CDR3 is 16 residues. The CDR3 sequence is CASSARRDRSSYEQYF. The CDR3 DNA sequence: TGTGCCAGCAGTGCCCGCCGGGACAGGAGCTCCTACGAGCAGTACTTC.

V usage is TRBV19 and J usage is TRBJ1-2, with 9 positions matching TRBD1. The germline V gene has CDR1 LNHDA and CDR2 SQIVND (reference sequence). This CDR3 comprises 14 residues. The V and J ends lost 4 bases and 6 bases, in that order; junction bases with no gene match: 6. CDR3 sequence (DNA): TGTGCCAGTAGTAGCCGGACAGGGGTAAATGGCTACACCTTC. Translation gives CASSSRTGVNGYTF.

The V call is TRBV6-5, the J call TRBJ2-1; D perhaps matches TRBD1 (5 bases). This CDR3 is 13 amino acids long. V lost 6 bases and J 5 bases, leaving 11 bases between the germline ends. The germline gives CDR1 MNHEY, CDR2 SVGAGI. The DNA for the CDR3 is TGTGCCAGCAGCCAACAGGAAAACAATGAGCAGTTCTTC. This sequence encodes CASSQQENNEQFF.

The chain is built from TRBV7-9 and TRBJ1-2; D is possibly TRBD1 (6 bases). In germline, CDR1 is SEHNR, CDR2 FQNEAQ (reference sequence). V gave up 5 bases and J gave up 8 bases, with 18 bases separating them. The CDR3 length is 14 residues. The CDR3 reads CASSPQGKGLGYTF. The CDR3 DNA reads as TGTGCCAGCAGCCCCCAGGGGAAAGGGTTGGGCTACACCTTC.

The V and J genes are TRBV4-2 and TRBJ2-7; 8 bases map to TRBD2. V was clipped by 2 bases and J by 3 bases; unmatched bases: 0. This CDR3 region has 13 residues. The V gene's germline CDR1 is LGHNA and CDR2 YNFKEQ. CDR3 protein: CASSQSGGYEQYF. DNA for the CDR3: TGTGCCAGCAGCCAAAGCGGGGGCTACGAGCAGTACTTC.

The rearrangement uses TRBV7-8 and TRBJ1-5, with TRBD1 as a possible D gene (6 bases). The germline V gene has CDR1 SGHVS and CDR2 FQNEAQ. The V and J ends lost 5 bases and 2 bases respectively, with 10 bases between them. The CDR3 spans 14 residues. CDR3 residues: CASSPNRGNQPQHF. The CDR3, as DNA: TGTGCCAGCAGCCCTAACAGGGGCAATCAGCCCCAGCATTTT.

The chain uses TRBV19 and TRBJ1-5, with 11 bases identical to TRBD1. The CDR3 runs to 16 residues. The V and J ends lost 5 bases and 3 bases, in that order; junction bases with no gene match: 6. The germline V gene encodes CDR1 LNHDA and CDR2 SQIVND (reference sequence). The CDR3: CASSPRTGGNNQPQHF. The CDR3 coding sequence is TGTGCCAGTAGTCCCCGGACAGGGGGCAACAATCAGCCCCAGCATTTT.

The chain links TRBV29-1 to TRBJ1-2; 9 nucleotides agree with TRBD1. This CDR3 is 12 amino acids long. Trimming at V came to 7 bases and at J to 8 bases, leaving 8 bases not matched to a gene. Germline V gene sequence: CDR1 SQVTM, CDR2 ANQGSEA. The CDR3 here is CSAAGQGEGYTF. The CDR3 nucleotides are TGCAGCGCCGCGGGACAGGGAGAAGGCTACACCTTC.

This chain connects TRBV11-2 to TRBJ1-2, with D possibly being TRBD1 (6 bases). CDR1 is SGHAT and CDR2 is FQNNGV in the germline V gene. This CDR3 comprises 15 residues. Trimming removed 5 bases at V and 3 bases at J, with 16 bases between. The CDR3: CASSPLRGTDYGYTF. In DNA, the CDR3 is TGTGCCAGCAGCCCCCTGAGGGGGACGGACTATGGCTACACCTTC.

The gene calls are TRBV6-1 and TRBJ1-2; D is unclear. This CDR3 spans 14 amino acids. V was clipped by 0 bases and J by 6 bases, with 11 bases between them. Looked up from germline, CDR1 is MNHNS and CDR2 is SASEGT. CDR3 DNA: TGTGCCAGCAGTGAAGCGTGGACTGTGGATGGCTACACCTTC. Amino acid sequence: CASSEAWTVDGYTF.

The chain recombines TRBV7-9 with TRBJ1-2; D unclear. This CDR3 region has 11 residues. Looked up from germline, CDR1 is SEHNR and CDR2 is FQNEAQ (reference sequence). V was clipped by 5 bases and J by 7 bases, with 8 bases between them. For the CDR3, the DNA is TGTGCCAGCAGCCCGGGGTTTGGCTACACCTTC. This translates into CASSPGFGYTF.

The CDR3 here is CASSPWDRGTGELFF. The CDR3 DNA follows: TGTGCCAGCAGCCCGTGGGACAGGGGCACCGGGGAGCTGTTTTTT. V usage is TRBV13 and J usage is TRBJ2-2; TRBD1 agrees at 10 bases. The CDR3 spans 15 residues. Looked up from germline, CDR1 is PRHDT and CDR2 is FYEKMQ (reference sequence). V trimming: 5 bases; J trimming: 4 bases; junction bases outside the gene matches: 4.

This clone has just a few counts. This sequence joins TRBV4-2 and TRBJ1-2; D is undetermined. Germline values: CDR1 LGHNA, CDR2 YNFKEQ. Trimming took 4 bases from V and 4 from J, leaving 19 bases between them. The CDR3 is 16 amino acids. CDR3 loop: CASSLPSDGASYGYTF. The CDR3 DNA sequence: TGTGCCAGCAGCCTCCCATCGGACGGTGCATCCTATGGCTACACCTTC.

The chain has TRBV9 and TRBJ2-5; 11 bases match TRBD2. The J call is in doubt because the DNA end fits TRBJ2-7 better. This CDR3 spans 14 amino acids. CDR1 and CDR2 from the germline V gene are SGDLS and YYNGEE. This CDR3 is CASSAGLAAYEQYF. Here the CDR3 DNA reads TGTGCCAGCAGCGCGGGACTAGCGGCCTACGAGCAGTACTTC.

The rearrangement joins TRBV9 to TRBJ1-1, with D possibly TRBD1 on 6 matching bases. The CDR3 has 19 residues. Germline assignment: CDR1 SGDLS and CDR2 YYNGEE. The V gene lost 6 bases and the J gene lost 5 bases, with 32 bases spanning the gap. The chain's CDR3 is CASTSGLGGRRSKGTEAFF. CDR3 bases: TGTGCCAGCACGAGCGGGCTGGGGGGGCGCCGGTCGAAGGGAACTGAAGCTTTCTTT.

In DNA, the CDR3 is TGTGCCAGCAGCGGGGAGGAGTGGCAGAACACTGAAGCTTTCTTT. Amino acids: CASSGEEWQNTEAFF. V usage is TRBV9 and J usage is TRBJ1-1; no reliable D call. The CDR3 extends over 15 amino acids. Trimming removed 3 bases from V and 1 base from J, with 13 bases in between. In germline, CDR1 is SGDLS, CDR2 YYNGEE.

The chain employs TRBV5-1 and TRBJ2-1; maybe TRBD2 (6 bases). V was trimmed by 8 bases and J by 1 base, leaving 13 bases between them. Germline CDR1 reads SGHRS; CDR2 reads YFSETQ. This CDR3 region has 14 residues. The CDR3 reads CASGQAGSYNEQFF. The CDR3 DNA reads TGCGCCAGTGGCCAGGCGGGGTCCTACAATGAGCAGTTCTTC.

In this sample, this clone turned up a few times. The chain couples TRBV19 to TRBJ1-5; 10 bases match TRBD1. The CDR3 runs 14 residues. Germline-derived CDR1 and CDR2 are LNHDA and SQIVND (reference sequence). The V and J ends lost 6 bases and 4 bases, in that order; junction bases with no gene match: 3. The DNA of the CDR3 is TGTGCCAGTAGGCTGGACAGGGGGAATCAGCCCCAGCATTTT. Residues: CASRLDRGNQPQHF.

This chain links TRBV5-1 with TRBJ2-1; 10 nucleotides align to TRBD2. Germline values: CDR1 SGHRS, CDR2 YFSETQ. This CDR3 region has 16 residues. After removal of 5 bases from V and 3 bases from J, the junction contained 8 bases not matched to a gene. CDR3 sequence (DNA): TGCGCCAGCAGTGGAGCGGGAGGGATGGGCTACAATGAGCAGTTCTTC. It translates to CASSGAGGMGYNEQFF. The full variable domain, its missing parts supplied by reference TRBV5-1 and TRBJ2-1, is KAGVTQTPRYLIKTRGQQVTLSCSPISGHRSVSWYQQTPGQGLQFLFEYFSETQRNKGNFPGRFSGRQFSNSRSEMNVSTLELGDSALYLCASSGAGGMGYNEQFFGPGTRLTVL.

V gene TRBV7-6 combines with J gene TRBJ1-5; TRBD1 matches 9 bases. The CDR3 totals 15 residues. CDR1 is SGHVS and CDR2 is FNYEAQ in the germline V gene. V was pared by 5 bases and J by 2 bases, with 4 bases of the junction left unmatched. CDR3: CASSLQGAGNQPQHF. CDR3 DNA: TGTGCCAGCAGCCTACAGGGGGCTGGCAATCAGCCCCAGCATTTT.

V and J are TRBV30 and TRBJ2-7; TRBD2 aligns across 7 bases. Trimming cost V 5 bases and J 3 bases; bases outside gene matches: 4. Germline V gene sequence: CDR1 GTSNPN, CDR2 SVGIG (reference sequence). CDR3 length: 12 amino acids. CDR3 protein: CAWGKRDYEQYF. The CDR3 DNA follows: TGTGCCTGGGGCAAGCGGGACTACGAGCAGTACTTC. Drawing the rest from reference TRBV30 and TRBJ2-7, the complete variable domain is SQTIHQWPATLVQPVGSPLSLECTVEGTSNPNLYWYRQAAGRGLQLLFYSVGIGQISSEVPQNLSASRPQDRQFILSSKKLLLSDSGFYLCAWGKRDYEQYFGPGTRLTVT.

The V call is TRBV9, the J call TRBJ1-2; D unresolved. The CDR3 has 15 amino acids. V lost 0 bases, J lost 8 bases, and 17 bases lay in between. Per the germline V gene, CDR1 is SGDLS and CDR2 is YYNGEE. CDR3 DNA: TGTGCCAGCAGCGTAGGGTCGGCCCTAACTAAAGGCTACACCTTC. Translated, it gives CASSVGSALTKGYTF.